This T cell receptor (beta chain) was recovered during a study of blood T cells in healthy people across ages. This clonotype has a count of ten or more. Every participating donor contributed 9.5 to 10 milliliters of peripheral blood through a draw. The V and J ends lost 5 bases and 5 bases respectively, with 13 bases between them. The CDR3 runs to 13 residues. From germline, CDR1 is SGHTA and CDR2 FQGNSA. Then a second PCR, running about 6 to 12 cycles, was carried out with a sample-barcoded 5' primer and a J-beta primer mix. Each CDR3 protein gets one entry after TCRdb re-called the 5' RACE reads with MiXCR. The sample comprises approximately 1.5 million distinct CDR3 sequences, about 35% of which are singletons, and approximately 10% rests with the top ten.

This TCR was recovered from a woman aged 25 to 39 in good health. Material for sequencing was blood. This chain joins TRBV7-2 and TRBJ2-7, with TRBD1 as a possible D gene (6 bases). The CDR3 reads CASSTLTGNEQYF. The CDR3 bases are TGTGCCAGCAGCACTCTAACAGGGAACGAGCAGTACTTC.